Listed here is a single TCR beta chain. Antigen unknown. The sample originates from a study of graft-versus-host responses after intestinal transplantation. TCRdb keeps only in-frame clones here, not all; method: immunoSEQ multiplex PCR. Among about 120,000 clones listed, around 90% were seen once. Germline loops: CDR1 SEHNR, CDR2 FQNEAQ (reference sequence). Trimming removed 4 bases at V and 1 base at J, with 10 bases between. The CDR3 is 15 residues long. The source material was unstimulated CD4+ T cells sorted from spleen or lymph node cells, sampled before transplant. The chain couples TRBV7-9 to TRBJ2-2; D possibly corresponds to TRBD2 (6 bases). This clonotype was obtained from a human donor who was the organ donor for an intestinal transplant. The CDR3 nucleotides are TGTGCCAGCAGCTATGGACTACTGAACACCGGGGAGCTGTTTTTT. Translated, it gives CASSYGLLNTGELFF.